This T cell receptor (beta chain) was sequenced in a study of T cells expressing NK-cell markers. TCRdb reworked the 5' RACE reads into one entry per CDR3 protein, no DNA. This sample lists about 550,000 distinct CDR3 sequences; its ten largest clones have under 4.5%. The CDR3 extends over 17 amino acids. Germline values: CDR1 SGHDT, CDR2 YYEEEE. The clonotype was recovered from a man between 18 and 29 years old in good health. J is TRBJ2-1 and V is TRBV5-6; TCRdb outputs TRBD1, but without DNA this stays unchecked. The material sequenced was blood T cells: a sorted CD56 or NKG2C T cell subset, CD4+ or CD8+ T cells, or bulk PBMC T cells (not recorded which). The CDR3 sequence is CASSLGGGAGVLNEQFF.